This record looks at one T cell receptor beta chain sequence and its context. Measured with immunoSEQ multiplex PCR; TCRdb has only the in-frame clones, and not every one. This repertoire shows some 260,000 clones, roughly 88% found once; its top ten account for around 9.6%. Seattle cases were enrolled at active infection and followed longitudinally. This specimen comes from a study of blood T cell repertoires in COVID-19. Study at large: The cDNA or gDNA used as material had been derived from T cells, B-cell-depleted T cells, or PBMCs.

In germline, CDR1 is SGHNT, CDR2 YYREEE (reference sequence). V was shortened by 0 bases and J by 0 bases, with 9 bases between the two germline ends. The CDR3 totals 16 residues. This TCR was recovered from a woman in her 70s with COVID-19, enrolled during active disease. The specimen was peripheral blood. The chain carries TRBV5-4 and TRBJ1-4; D perhaps matches TRBD1 (5 bases). CDR3 residues: CASSLDLGATNEKLFF. CDR3 nucleotide sequence: TGTGCCAGCAGCTTGGATTTAGGGGCAACTAATGAAAAACTGTTTTTT.